The rows below give T cell receptor beta chains drawn from one sample of a study of identifying expanded T cells in peripheral blood. Measured with immunoSEQ multiplex PCR; TCRdb has only the in-frame clones, and not every one. The profile shows roughly 100,000 clones, roughly 90% of them singletons. Sequencing was done on a sample of blood. The receptors shown here come from a person between 18 and 69 years old in good health. Each CDR3 is given with its conserved first and last residue. D genes are given only for firm matches. Clone size is stated in some rows and not others, as once, few, many or a class when expanded.

d_gene,abundance,j_gene,v_gene,CDR3nt,CDR3aa
TRBD2,.,TRBJ2-3,TRBV5-8,TGTGCCAGCAGCCCAGGCGGGGGGGTGGATACGCAGTATTTT,CASSPGGGVDTQYF
.,.,TRBJ2-2,TRBV6-6,TGTGCCAGCACCCTGGAGGGGCCCACCGGGGAGCTGTTTTTT,CASTLEGPTGELFF
TRBD2,.,TRBJ2-3,TRBV5-6,TGTGCCAGCAGCTCCTATACGGGGGGGATTAGGGATACGCAGTATTTT,CASSSYTGGIRDTQYF
TRBD2,.,TRBJ2-5,TRBV6-5,TGTGCCAGCAGGGGGGAGGGGAGGAAGACCCAGTACTTC,CASRGEGRKTQYF
TRBD1,.,TRBJ1-6,TRBV27,TGTGCCAGCAGTTTCGGACAGGGATGGACGACACCCCTCCACTTT,CASSFGQGWTTPLHF
TRBD2,.,TRBJ2-7,TRBV4-2,TGTGCCAGCAGCCAAAACCTCCTGCTAGCGGGGGTCTCCTACGAGCAGTACTTC,CASSQNLLLAGVSYEQYF
.,.,TRBJ1-6,TRBV6-5,TGTGCCAGCAGTTATACAGGGTCCTATAATTCACCCCTCCACTTT,CASSYTGSYNSPLHF
.,.,TRBJ1-2,TRBV20-1,TGCAGTGCTAGAGAGGACGGGGGCTACACCTTC,CSAREDGGYTF
TRBD2,.,TRBJ2-4,TRBV28,TGTGCCAGCAGTTTTCAGGGCGGGGGAGCCAAAAACATTCAGTACTTC,CASSFQGGGAKNIQYF
.,few,TRBJ1-1,TRBV27,TGTGCCAGGGCTCCTGATGAAGCTTTCTTT,CARAPDEAFF
.,.,TRBJ1-4,TRBV15,TGTGCCACCAGCTTCCTAAGGAGGGAAAAACTGTTTTTT,CATSFLRREKLFF
.,once,TRBJ1-1,TRBV7-6,TGTGCCAGCAGCCCGCCGAGGGGTATCTACACTGAAGCTTTCTTT,CASSPPRGIYTEAFF
TRBD1,.,TRBJ2-6,TRBV19,TGTGCCAGTAGTCCGGGACAGGGTGGGTCTGGGGCCAACGTCCTGACTTTC,CASSPGQGGSGANVLTF
TRBD1,.,TRBJ1-5,TRBV11-2,TGTGCCAGCAGCTGGACAGGGTCGGGACAGCCCCAGCATTTT,CASSWTGSGQPQHF
.,.,TRBJ2-7,TRBV14,TGTGCCAGCAGGGACATGGGCTCCTACGAGCAGTACTTC,CASRDMGSYEQYF
.,once,TRBJ1-2,TRBV5-6,TGTGCCAGCAGCCCCGGGAACTATGGCTACACCTTC,CASSPGNYGYTF
.,.,TRBJ2-5,TRBV20-1,TGCAGTGCTATGGGAGAGACCCAGTACTTC,CSAMGETQYF
.,.,TRBJ2-5,TRBV19,TGTGCCAGTAGTAGGGCTTCTCAAGAGACCCAGTACTTC,CASSRASQETQYF
.,.,TRBJ2-7,TRBV7-2,TGTGCCAGCAGCCCTGTAGGTTGGGACGAGCAGTACTTC,CASSPVGWDEQYF
.,.,TRBJ1-5,TRBV27,TGTGCCAGCAGTCCATCAGGGTATGGGGACCTCCAGCATTTT,CASSPSGYGDLQHF
.,.,TRBJ1-2,TRBV10-1,TGCGCCAGCAGTGAGTCAGGGTCACCCCATGGCTACACCTTC,CASSESGSPHGYTF
.,.,TRBJ2-7,TRBV28,TGTGCCAGCAGTCTCGGTGTTTTGGACGCGGGGATCGAGCAGTACTTC,CASSLGVLDAGIEQYF
TRBD1,.,TRBJ1-1,TRBV2,TGTGCCAGCAGTGTGACAGGGGCTGAAGCTTTCTTT,CASSVTGAEAFF
.,once,TRBJ2-5,TRBV5-1,TGCGCCAGCAGCACCCTTGGGGCAATCGGAGAGACCCAGTACTTC,CASSTLGAIGETQYF
.,.,TRBJ1-5,TRBV6-4,TGTGCCAGCAGTGAGTCTAGCGGGAATCAGCCCCAGCATTTT,CASSESSGNQPQHF
.,.,TRBJ1-5,TRBV6-1,TGTGCCAGCAGTGAAGTTCCCAGCTCCAATCAGCCCCAGCATTTT,CASSEVPSSNQPQHF